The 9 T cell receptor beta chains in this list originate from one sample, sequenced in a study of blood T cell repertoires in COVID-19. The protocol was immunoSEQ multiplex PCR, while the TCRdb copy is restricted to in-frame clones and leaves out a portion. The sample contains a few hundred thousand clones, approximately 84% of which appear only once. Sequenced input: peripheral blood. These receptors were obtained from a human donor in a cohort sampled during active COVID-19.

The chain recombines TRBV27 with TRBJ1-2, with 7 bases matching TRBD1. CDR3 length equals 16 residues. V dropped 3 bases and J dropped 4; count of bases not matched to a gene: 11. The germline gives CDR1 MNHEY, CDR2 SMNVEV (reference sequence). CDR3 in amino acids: CASSFDSNRGRYGYTF. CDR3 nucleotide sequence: TGTGCCAGCAGTTTCGACTCCAACAGGGGCCGCTATGGCTACACCTTC.

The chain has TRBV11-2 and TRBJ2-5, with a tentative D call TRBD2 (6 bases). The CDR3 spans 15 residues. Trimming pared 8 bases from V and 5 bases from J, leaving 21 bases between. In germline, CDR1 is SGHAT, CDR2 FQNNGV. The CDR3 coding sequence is TGTGCCAGCCGCGGGGCCGGGGCGGGGAGGGAGACCCAGTACTTC. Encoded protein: CASRGAGAGRETQYF.

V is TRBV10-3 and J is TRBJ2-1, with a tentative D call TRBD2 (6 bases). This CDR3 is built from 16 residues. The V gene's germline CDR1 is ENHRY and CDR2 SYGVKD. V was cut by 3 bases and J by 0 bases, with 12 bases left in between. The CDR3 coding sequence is TGTGCCATCAGTGAATCCCCCGGGGGCTCCTACAATGAGCAGTTCTTC. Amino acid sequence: CAISESPGGSYNEQFF.

CDR3 protein: CASSPRTSGSRTGRYEQYF. The CDR3 region has the DNA TGTGCCAGCAGCCCGAGGACTAGCGGGAGTAGGACGGGTCGGTACGAGCAGTACTTC. V is TRBV5-4 and J is TRBJ2-7; 13 bases align to TRBD2. CDR1 is SGHNT and CDR2 is YYREEE in the germline V gene (reference sequence). Germline trimming cut 4 bases from V and 4 bases from J; bases unmatched to any gene: 17. This CDR3 is 19 amino acids long.

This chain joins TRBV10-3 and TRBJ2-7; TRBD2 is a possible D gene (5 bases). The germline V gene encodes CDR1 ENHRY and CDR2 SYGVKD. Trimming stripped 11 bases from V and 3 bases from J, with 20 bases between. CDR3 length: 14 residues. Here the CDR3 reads CAAGDLVGLYEQYF. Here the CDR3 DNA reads TGTGCCGCCGGGGATTTAGTTGGCCTCTACGAGCAGTACTTC.

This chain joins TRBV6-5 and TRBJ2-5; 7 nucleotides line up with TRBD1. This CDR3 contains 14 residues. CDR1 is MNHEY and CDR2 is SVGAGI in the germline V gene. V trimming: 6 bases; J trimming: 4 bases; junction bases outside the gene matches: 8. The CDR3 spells CASSTRGIRETQYF. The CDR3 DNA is TGTGCCAGCAGCACCAGGGGGATCAGAGAGACCCAGTACTTC.

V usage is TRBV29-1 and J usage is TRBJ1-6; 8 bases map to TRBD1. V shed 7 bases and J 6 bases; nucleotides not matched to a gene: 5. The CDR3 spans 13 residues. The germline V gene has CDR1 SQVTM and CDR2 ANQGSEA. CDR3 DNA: TGCAGCGCCCGGACAGGGTCTAATTCACCCCTCCACTTT. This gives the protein CSARTGSNSPLHF.

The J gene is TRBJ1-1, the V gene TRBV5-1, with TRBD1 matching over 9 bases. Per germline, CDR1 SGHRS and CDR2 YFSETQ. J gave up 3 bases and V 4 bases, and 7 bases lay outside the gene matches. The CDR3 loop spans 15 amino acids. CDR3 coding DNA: TGCGCCAGCAGCCCAGGGACAGGGAAGGACACTGAAGCTTTCTTT. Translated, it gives CASSPGTGKDTEAFF.

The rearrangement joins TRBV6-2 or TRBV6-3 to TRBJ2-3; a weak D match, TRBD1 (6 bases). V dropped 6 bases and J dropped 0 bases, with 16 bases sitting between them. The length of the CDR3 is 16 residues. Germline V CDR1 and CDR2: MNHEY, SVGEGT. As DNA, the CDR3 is TGTGCCAGCAGCCAAGACAGGACATCTAGCACAGATACGCAGTATTTT. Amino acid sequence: CASSQDRTSSTDTQYF.